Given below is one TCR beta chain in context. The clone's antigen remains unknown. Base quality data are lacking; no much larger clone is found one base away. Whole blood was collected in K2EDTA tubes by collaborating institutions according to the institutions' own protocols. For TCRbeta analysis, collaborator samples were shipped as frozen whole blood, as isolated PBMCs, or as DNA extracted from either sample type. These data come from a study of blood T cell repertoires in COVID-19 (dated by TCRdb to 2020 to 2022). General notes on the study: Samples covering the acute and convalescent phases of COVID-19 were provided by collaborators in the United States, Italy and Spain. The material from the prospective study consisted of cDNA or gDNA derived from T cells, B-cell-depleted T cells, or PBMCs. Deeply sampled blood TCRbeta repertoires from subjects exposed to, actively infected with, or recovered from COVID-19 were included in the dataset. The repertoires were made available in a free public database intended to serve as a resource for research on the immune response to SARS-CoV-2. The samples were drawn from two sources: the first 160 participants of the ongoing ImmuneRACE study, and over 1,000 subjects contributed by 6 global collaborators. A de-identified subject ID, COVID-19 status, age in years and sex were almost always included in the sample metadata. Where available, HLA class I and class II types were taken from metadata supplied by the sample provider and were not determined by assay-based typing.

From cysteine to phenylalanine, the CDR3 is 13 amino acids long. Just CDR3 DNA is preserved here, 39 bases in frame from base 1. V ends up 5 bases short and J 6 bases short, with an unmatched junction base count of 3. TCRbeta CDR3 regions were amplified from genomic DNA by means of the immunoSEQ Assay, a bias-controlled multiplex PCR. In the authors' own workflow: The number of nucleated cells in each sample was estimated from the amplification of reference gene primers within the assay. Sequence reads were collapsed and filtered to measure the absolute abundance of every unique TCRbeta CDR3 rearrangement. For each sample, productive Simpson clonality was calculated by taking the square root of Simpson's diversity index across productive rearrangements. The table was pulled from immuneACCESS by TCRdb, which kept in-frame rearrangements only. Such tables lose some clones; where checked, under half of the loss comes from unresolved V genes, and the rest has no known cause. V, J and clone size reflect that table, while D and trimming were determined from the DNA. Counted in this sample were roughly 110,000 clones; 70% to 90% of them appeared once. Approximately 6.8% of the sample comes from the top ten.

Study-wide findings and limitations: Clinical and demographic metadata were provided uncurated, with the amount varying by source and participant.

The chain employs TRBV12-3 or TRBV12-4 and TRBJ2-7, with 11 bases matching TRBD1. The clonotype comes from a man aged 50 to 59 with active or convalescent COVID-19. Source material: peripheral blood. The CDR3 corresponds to CASSAGTGGEQYF. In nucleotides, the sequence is TGTGCCAGCAGTGCCGGGACAGGGGGCGAGCAGTACTTC.